The source of this T cell receptor (beta chain) is a study of blood T cell repertoires in COVID-19. In the study overall: Italy, Spain and the United States were the sources of the convalescent and acute COVID-19 samples.

Original analysis: Reference gene primers were amplified, and this amplification served to estimate nucleated cell counts. Sequencing was performed with immunoSEQ multiplex PCR; in TCRdb, only in-frame clones are kept and a portion is missing. The DNA gave D and trimming, while V, J and clone size come from that table. The table includes around 150,000 clones, approximately 87% detected once. The CDR3 spans 15 residues. The V gene's germline CDR1 is LNHDA and CDR2 SQIVND (reference sequence). Trimming took 1 base from V and 8 from J; bases not matched to a gene: 6. Seattle patients were enrolled while actively infected and followed longitudinally.

The V and J genes are TRBV19 and TRBJ2-1, with 9 positions matching TRBD2. Material for sequencing was peripheral blood. This sequence originates from a woman aged 65 to 85 with COVID-19, enrolled during active disease. The CDR3 nucleotides read TGTGCCAGTAGTATAGGGCCGTTAGCGGGGGATGAGCAGTTCTTC. Translating gives CASSIGPLAGDEQFF. Filled out from reference TRBV19 and TRBJ2-1, the complete variable domain reads DGGITQSPKYLFRKEGQNVTLSCEQNLNHDAMYWYRQDPGQGLRLIYYSQIVNDFQKGDIAEGYSVSREKKESFPLTVTSAQKNPTAFYLCASSIGPLAGDEQFFGPGTRLTVL.